This T cell receptor beta chain was captured by sequencing in a study of TET2 disruption in CD19-targeted CAR T cells (dated 2018 in TCRdb). Regarding the study in general: The number of samples was determined by the original clinical trial design and by which samples were available, and no additional inclusion criteria were applied. Summary of the overall study and its limitations: The conclusions drawn about the patient's CAR T cells were based on extensive analysis of just one subject.

TCR beta chain deep sequencing was performed with the immunoSEQ assay. The original methods were these. Clonotype frequencies were computed using only productive TCR beta rearrangements. Not all clones reach the TCRdb copy of this immuneACCESS table, which keeps in-frame sequences only. Checked studies attribute under half of the gap to unresolved V genes and leave the rest unexplained. The V and J calls and clone size were taken over from that table, and D and trimming were inferred from the DNA. This sample's table contains more than 25,000 clones. 1.9% of the sample is in the top ten clones. Remarks on this clone: Its binding antigen is unknown. The CDR3 end falls 3 residues outside the read, so it is completed with the germline J gene.

The junction shows trimming of 0 bases on V and 3 bases on J, plus 6 bases between the germline ends. The CDR3 covers 14 residues, taking in both the cysteine and the phenylalanine. Sequencing covers 33 bases of the CDR3, shown here with the frame starting at base 1. CDR1 and CDR2 are drawn from the germline V gene: SGHAT, FQNNGV. The treatment or condition label on this specimen signifies: autologous CTL019 cells: CD19 CAR with 4-1BB and CD3 zeta domains. TCR zeta and 4-1BB costimulatory signaling domains were incorporated into the CD19 CAR. T cells for CTL019 manufacturing were collected from peripheral blood by means of leukapheresis. The DNeasy Blood and Tissue Kit was used to extract genomic DNA from pre-infusion T cells, peripheral blood, or sorted post-infusion T cells.

This clonotype was sampled from a man between 65 and 85 years old with chronic lymphocytic leukemia. The chain couples TRBV11-2 to TRBJ1-5; the D segment could be TRBD1, given 5 matching bases. Here the sequenced sample was CD8- CAR+ T cells sorted from cultured blood T cells, taken for CD19 CAR T cell therapy. What this sample's cell subset or site label stands for: CD8-negative CAR-positive T cells from the infusion product. CDR3 reads: CASSLEGVNQPQHF. CDR3 DNA (partial): TGTGCCAGCAGCTTAGAAGGGGTCAATCAGCCC.